This T cell receptor beta chain came from a study of T cell responses to AZD1222 COVID-19 vaccine. The protocol was immunoSEQ multiplex PCR, while the TCRdb copy is restricted to in-frame clones and leaves out a portion. The sample lists 150,000 to 200,000 clones, around 88% occurring once. V was trimmed by 0 bases and J by 4 bases, leaving 13 bases between them. Germline V CDR1 and CDR2: SGHRS, YFSETQ. CDR3 length: 15 amino acids. The chain is built from TRBV5-1 and TRBJ2-5; D is unclear. This sequence originates from an adult in good health. The sample in question was peripheral blood, obtained on day 0 of AZD1222 vaccination. CDR3 bases: TGCGCCAGCAGCTTGGCCGGGCCTAATAGAGAGACCCAGTACTTC. Translation: CASSLAGPNRETQYF.